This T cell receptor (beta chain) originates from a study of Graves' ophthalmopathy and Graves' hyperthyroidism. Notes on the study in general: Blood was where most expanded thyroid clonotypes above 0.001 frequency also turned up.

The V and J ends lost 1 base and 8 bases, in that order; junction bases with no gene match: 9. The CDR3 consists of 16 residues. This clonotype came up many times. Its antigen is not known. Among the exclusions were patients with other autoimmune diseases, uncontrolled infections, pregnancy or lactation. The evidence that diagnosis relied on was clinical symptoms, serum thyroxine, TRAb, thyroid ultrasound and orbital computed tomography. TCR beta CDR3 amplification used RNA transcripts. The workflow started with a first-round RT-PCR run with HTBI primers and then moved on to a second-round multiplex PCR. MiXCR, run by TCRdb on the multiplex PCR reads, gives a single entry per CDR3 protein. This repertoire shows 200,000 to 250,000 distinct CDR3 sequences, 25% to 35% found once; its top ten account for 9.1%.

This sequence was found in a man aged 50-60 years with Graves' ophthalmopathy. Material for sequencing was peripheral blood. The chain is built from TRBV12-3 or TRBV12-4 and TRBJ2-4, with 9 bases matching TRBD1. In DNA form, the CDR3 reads TGTGCCAGCAGTTTAGACCCGGGGACAGGGTTTGACATTCAGTACTTC. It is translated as CASSLDPGTGFDIQYF.